What follows is one T cell receptor beta chain and its context. The data stem from a study of blood T cell repertoires in COVID-19. Study-wide context: In each case, the material was cDNA or gDNA derived from T cells, B-cell-depleted T cells, or PBMCs.

Followed over time, Seattle patients had been enrolled while infection was active. The CDR3 is 15 residues long. CDR1 is SGHDN, CDR2 FVKESK, per germline. Trimming stripped 1 base from V and 5 bases from J, with 14 bases between. Assay: immunoSEQ multiplex PCR; the TCRdb copy retains only in-frame clones and omits some. This table has 350,000 or so clones, approximately 90% appearing once. Sequenced input: peripheral blood. The gene calls are TRBV14 and TRBJ2-5, with D possibly matching TRBD2 (5 bases). The sequence was obtained from a woman in her fifties or sixties with COVID-19, enrolled during active disease. The CDR3 loop is CASSQARLLFETQYF. The CDR3 region has the DNA TGTGCCAGCAGCCAAGCCCGACTACTCTTCGAGACCCAGTACTTC.